This T cell receptor beta chain was captured by sequencing in a study of Ad26.COV2.S vaccination and SARS-CoV-2 variants. Overall study: Intramuscular Ad26.COV2.S at 5x10^10 or 1x10^11 viral particles.

The CDR3 runs 14 residues. V lost 4 bases and J 1 base, leaving 10 bases between the germline ends. The germline V gene has CDR1 MDHEN and CDR2 SYDVKM. As concerns this clone: Its matching antigen is unknown.

The treatment here: 15 to 20 received Ad26.COV2.S at low or high dose, single or two shots; roughly 5 received placebo; per-sample allocation not given. Samples came from day 63 after the first vaccine or placebo injection. Method: immunoSEQ multiplex PCR; TCRdb's copy keeps in-frame clones and lacks some. The sample has under 550,000 clones, around nine tenths seen once; the top ten hold less than 15%. Study results and caveats: Vaccinees reportedly had broad spike-specific CD8+ and CD4+ T cell responses. Non-spike TCR breadth showed similarity between vaccine and placebo recipients.

The sequence was obtained from a person aged 18-60 years who received the Ad26.COV2.S COVID-19 vaccine or a placebo. The chain combines TRBV28 with TRBJ2-5; the D is unclear. The sample was peripheral blood, taken in a trial of Ad26.COV2.S vaccine versus placebo. The CDR3 is CASSSWQSQETQYF. The CDR3, as DNA: TGTGCCAGCAGTTCTTGGCAGTCCCAAGAGACCCAGTACTTC.